A selection of T cell receptor beta chains follows, all from one sample in a study of blood T cells in healthy people across ages. TCRdb re-analysed the 5' RACE reads in MiXCR, keeping a single row per CDR3 protein. The table records about 800,000 distinct CDR3 sequences, roughly 60% of them present only once. The sequenced sample consisted of blood. The receptors come from a man aged 25-45 years in good health. Each CDR3 is given with its conserved first and last residue. D genes are given only for firm matches. Not all rows give a size; the values are once, few, many and, for expanded clones, a class.

cdr3_aa: CASTLTGNTCLGLAASYEQYF; cdr3_nt: TGTGCCAGCACCTTAACAGGGAATACCTGCTTAGGACTAGCGGCTTCCTACGAGCAGTACTTC; clone_size: .; d_call: .; v_call: TRBV21-1; j_call: TRBJ2-7
cdr3_aa: CASSLLRQGVSSETQYF; cdr3_nt: TGTGCCAGCAGTTTATTGCGACAGGGGGTGTCATCGGAGACCCAGTACTTC; clone_size: .; d_call: TRBD1; v_call: TRBV12-3/TRBV12-4; j_call: TRBJ2-5
cdr3_aa: CSASRGTDNNQPQHF; cdr3_nt: TGCAGTGCTAGTCGGGGGACAGATAACAATCAGCCCCAGCATTTT; clone_size: .; d_call: TRBD1; v_call: TRBV20-1; j_call: TRBJ1-5
cdr3_aa: CASNRTGNSNQPQHF; cdr3_nt: TGCGCCAGCAACCGGACAGGGAATAGCAATCAGCCCCAGCATTTT; clone_size: few; d_call: TRBD1; v_call: TRBV10-2; j_call: TRBJ1-5
cdr3_aa: CSATRLAGVRWDEQYF; cdr3_nt: TGCAGTGCTACAAGACTAGCGGGGGTGAGGTGGGATGAGCAGTACTTC; clone_size: .; d_call: TRBD2; v_call: TRBV20-1; j_call: TRBJ2-5
cdr3_aa: CASSSSWGGRSKNNYGYTF; cdr3_nt: TGTGCCAGCAGCTCTAGCTGGGGCGGACGGTCCAAAAATAACTATGGCTACACCTTC; clone_size: few; d_call: .; v_call: TRBV7-9; j_call: TRBJ1-2
cdr3_aa: CASRFPLNTEAFF; cdr3_nt: TGTGCCTCGAGATTTCCTTTAAACACTGAAGCTTTCTTT; clone_size: once; d_call: .; v_call: TRBV30; j_call: TRBJ1-1
cdr3_aa: CASSPPQGRSGANVLTF; cdr3_nt: TGTGCCAGCAGTCCTCCACAGGGGAGGTCTGGGGCCAACGTCCTGACTTTC; clone_size: .; d_call: .; v_call: TRBV11-2; j_call: TRBJ2-6
cdr3_aa: CASRQLSSQETQYF; cdr3_nt: TGTGCCAGCAGGCAATTATCGTCCCAAGAGACCCAGTACTTC; clone_size: few; d_call: .; v_call: TRBV7-9; j_call: TRBJ2-5
cdr3_aa: CASSLVGSTYEQYF; cdr3_nt: TGTGCCAGCAGCTTAGTCGGATCAACCTACGAGCAGTACTTC; clone_size: .; d_call: .; v_call: TRBV7-2; j_call: TRBJ2-7
cdr3_aa: CASSGGVSNIQYF; cdr3_nt: TGCGCCAGCAGCGGGGGCGTGAGTAACATTCAGTACTTC; clone_size: .; d_call: .; v_call: TRBV5-1; j_call: TRBJ2-4
cdr3_aa: CASSFQGGTHEQYF; cdr3_nt: TGTGCCAGCAGTTTCCAGGGGGGAACCCACGAGCAGTACTTC; clone_size: .; d_call: .; v_call: TRBV28; j_call: TRBJ2-7
cdr3_aa: CASCLLRTGRNEQYF; cdr3_nt: TGTGCCAGCTGTCTATTGAGGACAGGGCGGAACGAGCAGTACTTC; clone_size: .; d_call: TRBD1; v_call: TRBV6-2/TRBV6-3; j_call: TRBJ2-7
cdr3_aa: CASSERGSPLHF; cdr3_nt: TGTGCCAGCAGTGAAAGGGGTTCACCCCTCCACTTT; clone_size: .; d_call: .; v_call: TRBV6-1; j_call: TRBJ1-6
cdr3_aa: CASSGEVGYGYTF; cdr3_nt: TGTGCCAGCAGCGGGGAGGTGGGCTATGGCTACACCTTC; clone_size: .; d_call: .; v_call: TRBV4-2; j_call: TRBJ1-2
cdr3_aa: CASSAGGFGNEQFF; cdr3_nt: TGTGCCAGCAGTGCTGGGGGGTTTGGGAATGAGCAGTTCTTC; clone_size: .; d_call: .; v_call: TRBV12-3/TRBV12-4; j_call: TRBJ2-1
cdr3_aa: CSAKGLAVDNEQFF; cdr3_nt: TGCAGCGCCAAGGGACTAGCGGTGGACAATGAGCAGTTCTTC; clone_size: .; d_call: TRBD2; v_call: TRBV29-1; j_call: TRBJ2-1
cdr3_aa: CASSLGGPTNYGYTF; cdr3_nt: TGTGCCAGCAGCTTAGGAGGGCCCACTAACTATGGCTACACCTTC; clone_size: .; d_call: .; v_call: TRBV11-2; j_call: TRBJ1-2
cdr3_aa: CASSTQGTSGRLGEQYF; cdr3_nt: TGTGCCAGCAGCACCCAAGGGACTAGCGGGAGGCTGGGCGAGCAGTACTTC; clone_size: few; d_call: .; v_call: TRBV21-1; j_call: TRBJ2-7
cdr3_aa: CASSERGRDTQYF; cdr3_nt: TGTGCCAGCAGCGAGAGGGGAAGAGATACGCAGTATTTT; clone_size: few; d_call: .; v_call: TRBV9; j_call: TRBJ2-3
cdr3_aa: CSVVGGQGGELFF; cdr3_nt: TGCAGCGTCGTTGGAGGACAGGGAGGGGAGCTGTTTTTT; clone_size: .; d_call: TRBD1; v_call: TRBV29-1; j_call: TRBJ2-2
cdr3_aa: CSVVFTSSETQYF; cdr3_nt: TGCAGCGTTGTGTTTACTAGCTCGGAGACCCAGTACTTC; clone_size: few; d_call: .; v_call: TRBV29-1; j_call: TRBJ2-5
cdr3_aa: CASSLAAVGQGAYEQYF; cdr3_nt: TGTGCCAGCAGCTTAGCTGCCGTCGGACAGGGGGCCTACGAGCAGTACTTC; clone_size: few; d_call: TRBD1; v_call: TRBV11-2; j_call: TRBJ2-7
cdr3_aa: CAGSSTGTTTDTQYF; cdr3_nt: TGTGCCGGCAGCTCCACCGGGACTACCACGGATACGCAGTATTTT; clone_size: .; d_call: TRBD2; v_call: TRBV7-3; j_call: TRBJ2-3
cdr3_aa: CSVEGIPGDQETQYF; cdr3_nt: TGCAGCGTTGAAGGGATTCCGGGGGACCAAGAGACCCAGTACTTC; clone_size: .; d_call: .; v_call: TRBV29-1; j_call: TRBJ2-5
cdr3_aa: CASTALAGVNEQFF; cdr3_nt: TGTGCCAGCACGGCACTGGCGGGAGTTAATGAGCAGTTCTTC; clone_size: .; d_call: TRBD2; v_call: TRBV2; j_call: TRBJ2-1
cdr3_aa: CASSPQWDRMGQQFF; cdr3_nt: TGTGCCAGCAGCCCACAATGGGACAGGATGGGGCAGCAGTTCTTC; clone_size: .; d_call: TRBD1; v_call: TRBV12-3/TRBV12-4; j_call: TRBJ2-1
cdr3_aa: CSVHGAGNFYGYTF; cdr3_nt: TGCAGCGTTCATGGGGCTGGGAACTTCTATGGCTACACCTTC; clone_size: .; d_call: .; v_call: TRBV29-1; j_call: TRBJ1-2
cdr3_aa: CASSSYAGIYEQYF; cdr3_nt: TGTGCCAGCAGTTCCTACGCGGGGATCTACGAGCAGTACTTC; clone_size: .; d_call: .; v_call: TRBV27; j_call: TRBJ2-7
cdr3_aa: CASSVGRYTDTQYF; cdr3_nt: TGTGCCAGCAGCGTAGGGCGGTACACAGATACGCAGTATTTT; clone_size: .; d_call: .; v_call: TRBV9; j_call: TRBJ2-3
cdr3_aa: CASSLDWRNEQYF; cdr3_nt: TGTGCCAGCAGCTTGGACTGGAGGAATGAGCAGTACTTC; clone_size: .; d_call: .; v_call: TRBV7-2; j_call: TRBJ2-5
cdr3_aa: CASSFDPGNTDTQYF; cdr3_nt: TGTGCCAGCAGTTTCGACCCAGGGAACACAGATACGCAGTATTTT; clone_size: .; d_call: .; v_call: TRBV7-2; j_call: TRBJ2-3
cdr3_aa: CASSHEGINEKLFF; cdr3_nt: TGTGCCAGCAGCCACGAGGGAATTAATGAAAAACTGTTTTTT; clone_size: .; d_call: .; v_call: TRBV3-1; j_call: TRBJ1-4
cdr3_aa: CASSHLGLAGDSNEQFF; cdr3_nt: TGCGCCAGCAGCCACCTAGGGCTAGCGGGAGATAGCAATGAGCAGTTCTTC; clone_size: .; d_call: TRBD2; v_call: TRBV4-3; j_call: TRBJ2-1
cdr3_aa: CSAERENTSNEQFF; cdr3_nt: TGCAGTGCAGAGCGGGAGAATACCTCCAATGAGCAGTTCTTC; clone_size: .; d_call: TRBD2; v_call: TRBV20-1; j_call: TRBJ2-1
cdr3_aa: CASSLDGDPRKTQYF; cdr3_nt: TGCGCCAGCAGCTTGGATGGGGACCCCCGGAAGACCCAGTACTTC; clone_size: .; d_call: .; v_call: TRBV5-1; j_call: TRBJ2-5